This T cell receptor (beta chain) was captured in a study of blood T cells in healthy people across ages. There are 12 residues in the CDR3. CDR1 is MNHNY and CDR2 is SVGAGI in the germline V gene (reference sequence). Primed by a sample-barcoded 5' primer and a J-beta primer mix, a second PCR proceeded for roughly 6 to 12 cycles. From the 5' RACE reads, TCRdb called clonotypes with MiXCR, one entry per CDR3 protein. The sample includes 550,000 to 800,000 distinct CDR3 sequences, about 30% of them seen just once. Sequenced input: blood. The TCR sequence derives from a woman of 80 years or more in good health. The chain links TRBV6-6 to TRBJ2-1; 11 nucleotides line up with TRBD2. The J call may be mistaken, given a closer DNA end match to TRBJ2-7. The CDR3 DNA is TGTGCCAGCAGGAGACTAGCGGGAGAGCAGTACTTC. It is translated as CASRRLAGEQYF.